Listed here are 27 T cell receptor beta chains from one sample, sequenced in a study of OX40 agonist ivuxolimab in advanced cancers. Sequenced by immunoSEQ multiplex PCR; TCRdb stores in-frame clones only, minus some. The sample lists 70,000 to 90,000 clones, 75% to 95% occurring once. The sample in question was CD4+ or CD8+ T cells sorted from blood, obtained in a trial of the OX40 agonist ivuxolimab. Every receptor here comes from an adult with an advanced solid tumor such as melanoma, head and neck, liver or kidney cancer.

The rearrangement links TRBV5-4 to TRBJ2-3; no clear D gene. Trimming removed 4 bases at V and 2 bases at J, with 5 bases between. Per the germline V gene, CDR1 is SGHNT and CDR2 is YYREEE (reference sequence). The CDR3 length is 12 residues. The CDR3 here is CASSAYTDTQYF. The CDR3 coding sequence is TGTGCCAGCAGCGCCTACACAGATACGCAGTATTTT.

V usage is TRBV9 and J usage is TRBJ2-7; no reliable D call. V lost 0 bases and J 5 bases, leaving 3 bases between the germline ends. The germline V gene encodes CDR1 SGDLS and CDR2 YYNGEE. CDR3 length: 11 residues. The CDR3 DNA sequence: TGTGCCAGCAGCGTAGGCCACGAGCAGTACTTC. Encoded protein: CASSVGHEQYF.

The chain is built from TRBV11-2 and TRBJ1-2, with a weak D call TRBD1 (6 bases). This CDR3 contains 14 residues. Germline CDR1 and CDR2: SGHAT and FQNNGV. The V gene lost 5 bases and the J gene lost 6 bases, with 16 bases spanning the gap. This CDR3 reads CASSPTTGRHGYTF. The CDR3 coding sequence is TGTGCCAGCAGCCCGACAACAGGGAGGCATGGCTACACCTTC.

Notes on this clone: Other nucleotide sequences from this sample produce the same CDR3. This chain links TRBV5-6 with TRBJ2-5; D gene uncertain. The CDR3 sequence is 11 residues long. CDR1 SGHDT and CDR2 YYEEEE come from the germline V gene. The V gene lost 2 bases and the J gene lost 2 bases, with 1 base spanning the gap. This CDR3 reads CASSLQETQYF. For the CDR3, the DNA is TGTGCCAGCAGCTTACAAGAGACCCAGTACTTC.

The J gene is TRBJ1-2, the V gene TRBV25-1; weak D call: TRBD1 (6 bases). Germline values: CDR1 MGHDK, CDR2 SYGVNS. Trimming cost V 9 bases and J 4 bases, with 12 bases left between them. The CDR3 is made up of 12 amino acids. The CDR3 sequence is CASTPDSYGYTF. CDR3 DNA sequence: TGTGCCAGTACTCCGGACAGCTATGGCTACACCTTC.

V and J are TRBV4-2 and TRBJ2-5; TRBD1 agrees at 7 bases. Germline trimming cut 3 bases from V and 3 bases from J; bases unmatched to any gene: 7. The CDR3 is 15 residues long. Germline CDR1 and CDR2: LGHNA and YNFKEQ. The CDR3 DNA sequence: TGTGCCAGCAGCCAGGGGACAGAAGGAGAAGAGACCCAGTACTTC. This encodes CASSQGTEGEETQYF.

V is TRBV6-5 and J is TRBJ1-5; D is unresolved. CDR1 is MNHEY, CDR2 SVGAGI, per germline. CDR3 length: 14 amino acids. V was shortened by 4 bases and J by 0 bases, with 7 bases between the two germline ends. The CDR3 DNA is TGTGCCAGCAGTTCATTGGGTAGCAATCAGCCCCAGCATTTT. It encodes CASSSLGSNQPQHF.

This chain uses TRBV19 with TRBJ1-4; D gene uncertain. Looked up from germline, CDR1 is LNHDA and CDR2 is SQIVND (reference sequence). The CDR3 spans 16 residues. V lost 2 bases, J lost 4 bases, and 14 bases lay in between. CDR3 DNA sequence: TGTGCCAGTAGTATACTCGGAAGAATTGGTAATGAAAAACTGTTTTTT. Residues: CASSILGRIGNEKLFF.

The CDR3 region is CASSLSFSGANVLTF. The CDR3 nucleotides read TGTGCCAGCAGTTTATCCTTCTCTGGGGCCAACGTCCTGACTTTC. This rearrangement joins TRBV28 to TRBJ2-6, with D unclear. V was cut by 1 base and J by 0 bases, with 4 bases left in between. The CDR3 runs to 15 residues. CDR1 and CDR2 (germline): MDHEN, SYDVKM.

This clone appeared once. This CDR3 is CASSQEGTAYGYTF. CDR3 in DNA: TGCGCCAGCAGCCAAGAGGGGACAGCCTATGGCTACACCTTC. The chain uses TRBV4-3 and TRBJ1-2; 7 bases align to TRBD1. The CDR3 runs to 14 residues. V shed 0 bases, J shed 4 bases, and the junction held 2 bases outside the gene matches. Germline V gene lookup returns CDR1 LGHNA and CDR2 YSLEER.

The chain carries TRBV7-9 and TRBJ2-7; no definite D call. The CDR3 extends over 12 amino acids. CDR1 SEHNR and CDR2 FQNEAQ come from the germline V gene (reference sequence). With 4 bases removed from V and 4 bases from J, the gap between germline ends came to 8 bases. The CDR3, as DNA: TGTGCCAGCAGCTCAGGTCCTTACGAGCAGTACTTC. This gives the protein CASSSGPYEQYF.

The genes are TRBV10-3 and TRBJ2-7; D is unclear. Germline CDR1 ENHRY, CDR2 SYGVKD. The CDR3 totals 14 residues. Between the trimmed V and J ends, which lost 7 bases and 0 bases, there was a span of 13 bases. The CDR3 reads CAIKSGSDSYEQYF. The DNA for the CDR3 is TGTGCCATCAAGTCGGGCTCCGACTCCTACGAGCAGTACTTC.

The chain has TRBV9 and TRBJ2-5, with TRBD2 identical over 8 bases. The germline CDR1 and CDR2 sequences are SGDLS and YYNGEE. With V trimmed by 4 bases and J by 5 bases, 22 bases remained unmatched. The CDR3 covers 19 residues. The CDR3 nucleotides read TGTGCCAGCAGCCCCAAGTTCTCGACTAGCGCGAGTAACTTGGAGACCCAGTACTTC. Its protein is CASSPKFSTSASNLETQYF.

The chain links TRBV10-3 to TRBJ1-1, with TRBD1 as a possible D gene (5 bases). V dropped 2 bases and J dropped 4 bases, with 11 bases sitting between them. The germline V gene has CDR1 ENHRY and CDR2 SYGVKD. CDR3 length: 14 residues. In DNA form, the CDR3 reads TGTGCCATCAGTGAGGGGACTCCCCTCACTGAAGCTTTCTTT. Its translation: CAISEGTPLTEAFF.

This clone was recorded once. The rearrangement links TRBV6-5 to TRBJ2-3; D gene unclear. V was cut by 5 bases and J by 2 bases, with 11 bases left in between. Per the germline V gene, CDR1 is MNHEY and CDR2 is SVGAGI. CDR3 size: 14 residues. This CDR3 reads CASSPLPLTDTQYF. The CDR3 bases are TGTGCCAGCAGTCCACTCCCCCTCACAGATACGCAGTATTTT.

The chain uses TRBV29-1 and TRBJ1-3; a possible D gene is TRBD1 (5 bases). The V end was cut by 2 bases, the J end by 2 bases, with 10 bases between. The CDR3 is 14 residues long. Germline V gives CDR1 SQVTM, CDR2 ANQGSEA. CDR3 amino acids: CSVEPLGAGNTIYF. The CDR3 region has the DNA TGCAGCGTTGAACCTCTGGGGGCTGGAAACACCATATATTTT.

V gene TRBV27 combines with J gene TRBJ2-1; D is uncertain. In germline, CDR1 is MNHEY, CDR2 SMNVEV (reference sequence). Trimming shortened V by 8 bases and J by 0 bases, and 5 bases separated the two germline ends. This CDR3 has 12 residues. The CDR3: CASAISYNEQFF. The DNA of the CDR3 is TGTGCCAGCGCTATCTCCTACAATGAGCAGTTCTTC.

This chain uses TRBV9 with TRBJ1-2, with D tentatively TRBD1 (5 bases). Germline assignment: CDR1 SGDLS and CDR2 YYNGEE. V shed 3 bases and J shed 5 bases, with 11 bases lying between them. The CDR3 totals 13 residues. CDR3 bases: TGTGCCAGCAGCGGGAACACAGGTTATGGCTACACCTTC. It encodes CASSGNTGYGYTF.

The chain combines TRBV28 with TRBJ1-5, with D hard to call. Trimming took off 2 bases at V and 2 bases at J, with 10 bases between the two ends. This CDR3 comprises 15 residues. Germline V gene lookup returns CDR1 MDHEN and CDR2 SYDVKM. The CDR3 reads CASSLVLGGNQPQHF. CDR3 bases: TGTGCCAGCAGTTTAGTTCTCGGTGGCAATCAGCCCCAGCATTTT.

This chain joins TRBV4-3 and TRBJ2-1; 11 nucleotides agree with TRBD2. J lost 9 bases, V lost 4 bases, and 11 bases had no gene match. Germline CDR1 reads LGHNA; CDR2 reads YSLEER. CDR3 length: 16 residues. In DNA form, the CDR3 reads TGCGCCAGCAGCCGGGTGGTAGCGGGAGGGTACGGTGAGCAGTTCTTC. It yields the protein CASSRVVAGGYGEQFF.

This clone was seen only once. The chain couples TRBV19 to TRBJ1-1; perhaps TRBD1 as D (5 bases). The CDR3 has 12 amino acids. V was clipped by 5 bases and J by 7 bases, with 11 bases between them. Germline values: CDR1 LNHDA, CDR2 SQIVND (reference sequence). CDR3 nucleotides: TGTGCCAGTAGTGCCCGGACACTTGAAGCTTTCTTT. Translating gives CASSARTLEAFF.

V gene TRBV7-9 combines with J gene TRBJ2-7; D is ambiguous. Germline CDR1 SEHNR, CDR2 FQNEAQ (reference sequence). This CDR3 is built from 13 residues. V was trimmed by 1 base and J by 4 bases, leaving 8 bases between them. CDR3 coding DNA: TGTGCCAGCAGCTTAGAGGTGGGGTACGAGCAGTACGTC. Encoded protein: CASSLEVGYEQYV.

The CDR3 here is CAWSVPTGIFYEQYF. In DNA, the CDR3 is TGTGCCTGGAGTGTACCAACAGGGATTTTCTACGAGCAGTACTTC. The chain couples TRBV30 to TRBJ2-7; maybe TRBD1 (6 bases). CDR3 length: 15 amino acids. CDR1 GTSNPN and CDR2 SVGIG come from the germline V gene (reference sequence). Deletions cut 0 bases from V and 3 bases from J, with 15 bases between. Looking up the rest from reference TRBV30 and TRBJ2-7 gives the full variable domain: SQTIHQWPATLVQPVGSPLSLECTVEGTSNPNLYWYRQAAGRGLQLLFYSVGIGQISSEVPQNLSASRPQDRQFILSSKKLLLSDSGFYLCAWSVPTGIFYEQYFGPGTRLTVT.

The table lists this clone with a few counts. The chain is built from TRBV4-2 and TRBJ2-1; D not certain. V gave up 0 bases and J gave up 7 bases, with 10 bases separating them. Germline CDR1 and CDR2: LGHNA and YNFKEQ. The CDR3 covers 14 residues. Here the CDR3 DNA reads TGTGCCAGCAGCCAAGATGTAGAAGGAAATGAGCAGTTCTTC. This sequence encodes CASSQDVEGNEQFF.

The V gene is TRBV4-3, the J gene TRBJ2-6; unclear D gene. The CDR3 has 15 residues. Germline V gives CDR1 LGHNA, CDR2 YSLEER. Deletions cut 5 bases from V and 1 base from J, with 9 bases between. The CDR3 DNA reads as TGCGCCAGCAGCGTTATGAGGTCTGGGGCCAACGTCCTGACTTTC. Translated: CASSVMRSGANVLTF.

This chain uses TRBV2 with TRBJ2-1; 7 bases map to TRBD1. The CDR3 loop spans 9 amino acids. CDR1 SNHLY and CDR2 FYNNEI come from the germline V gene. The CDR3 DNA reads TGTGCAAGAGGACAGGAACAGTTCTTC. As protein: CARGQEQFF.

This chain joins TRBV20-1 and TRBJ1-1; D unresolved. CDR3 length: 10 amino acids. The germline V and J ends were trimmed by 3 bases and 12 bases, with 11 bases remaining between them. Germline V gives CDR1 DFQATT, CDR2 SNEGSKA (reference sequence). CDR3 region: CSARIYEPFF. The CDR3 DNA follows: TGCAGTGCTAGGATATATGAGCCTTTCTTT.